These T cell receptor beta chains were read from a single sample in a study of response to subunit inactivated influenza vaccine. TCRdb fed the RT-PCR reads into MiXCR, producing one record per CDR3 protein. Found here are 550,000 to 800,000 distinct CDR3 sequences, more than 15% of them singletons; the top ten hold about 9.9%. The sequenced sample was PBMCs from blood, obtained roughly 12 days after vaccination. The receptors come from a man between 45 and 60 years old who received an inactivated influenza vaccine. CDR3s include the opening cysteine and the closing phenylalanine or tryptophan. A D gene is named only where the DNA matches it firmly. Some rows have no size entry. The others give once, few or many, or a class for an expanded clone.

clone size: NA
D gene: NA
V gene: TRBV4-3
J gene: TRBJ2-2
CDR3 DNA: TGCGCCAGCAGCCAAGAGGGAGTGAACACCGGGGAGCTGTTTTTT
CDR3 protein: CASSQEGVNTGELFF

clone size: NA
D gene: NA
V gene: TRBV4-3
J gene: TRBJ2-2
CDR3 DNA: TGCGCCAGCAGCCAAGTTAGATTATTTCGGACAGAGAACACCGGGGAGCTGTTTTTT
CDR3 protein: CASSQVRLFRTENTGELFF

clone size: NA
D gene: NA
V gene: TRBV30
J gene: TRBJ2-7
CDR3 DNA: TGTGCCTGGAGTGTGTCGTGGGGGGGCCTCTACGAGCAGTACTTC
CDR3 protein: CAWSVSWGGLYEQYF

clone size: few
D gene: NA
V gene: TRBV19
J gene: TRBJ2-1
CDR3 DNA: TGTGCCAGTAGTATACACGCAGGGGACAATGAGCAGTTCTTC
CDR3 protein: CASSIHAGDNEQFF

clone size: few
D gene: NA
V gene: TRBV4-3
J gene: TRBJ2-1
CDR3 DNA: TGCGCCAGCAGCCAAGATTGGGGAGGTCCCTACAATGAGCAGTTCTTC
CDR3 protein: CASSQDWGGPYNEQFF

clone size: NA
D gene: NA
V gene: TRBV27
J gene: TRBJ2-7
CDR3 DNA: TGTGCCAGCAGTTTAAGCCGTAGGAACGAGCAGTACTTC
CDR3 protein: CASSLSRRNEQYF

clone size: NA
D gene: TRBD1
V gene: TRBV7-2
J gene: TRBJ1-6
CDR3 DNA: TGTGCCAGCCTCCGCCGGGACAGAAATTCACCCCTCCACTTT
CDR3 protein: CASLRRDRNSPLHF

clone size: NA
D gene: TRBD1
V gene: TRBV30
J gene: TRBJ2-5
CDR3 DNA: TGTGCCTGGAGTGTCCTTCGGGACAGTCAAGAGACCCAGTACTTC
CDR3 protein: CAWSVLRDSQETQYF

clone size: NA
D gene: NA
V gene: TRBV5-1
J gene: TRBJ2-3
CDR3 DNA: TGCGCCAGCAGCTTGGCCAGGGAGACAGATACGCAGTATTTT
CDR3 protein: CASSLARETDTQYF

clone size: NA
D gene: NA
V gene: TRBV6-5
J gene: TRBJ2-3
CDR3 DNA: TGTGCCAGCAGTTACTCATTTAGCACAGATACGCAGTATTTT
CDR3 protein: CASSYSFSTDTQYF

clone size: many
D gene: TRBD1
V gene: TRBV5-6
J gene: TRBJ1-2
CDR3 DNA: TGTGCCAGCAGCTTGGGGACAGGGACTGGCTACACCTTC
CDR3 protein: CASSLGTGTGYTF

clone size: NA
D gene: NA
V gene: TRBV5-1
J gene: TRBJ2-3
CDR3 DNA: TGCGCCAGCAGCTTGGCCGCCCTCACAGATACGCAGTATTTT
CDR3 protein: CASSLAALTDTQYF

clone size: NA
D gene: NA
V gene: TRBV3-1
J gene: TRBJ2-7
CDR3 DNA: TGTGCCAGCAGCCAAGATGCTAGGTGGGCCTACGAGCAGTACTTC
CDR3 protein: CASSQDARWAYEQYF

clone size: NA
D gene: TRBD2
V gene: TRBV4-1
J gene: TRBJ2-5
CDR3 DNA: TGCGCCAGCAGCCAAGATAGCCTAGCGGGGGGGGAAGAGACCCAGTACTTC
CDR3 protein: CASSQDSLAGGEETQYF

clone size: few
D gene: TRBD2
V gene: TRBV7-7
J gene: TRBJ2-3
CDR3 DNA: TGTGCCAGCAGCCCTCGCCTCGTAGCGGGAGGGCCAGATACGCAGTATTTT
CDR3 protein: CASSPRLVAGGPDTQYF

clone size: NA
D gene: NA
V gene: TRBV5-1
J gene: TRBJ2-2
CDR3 DNA: TGCGCCAGCAGTCATATCCAGGGTTTCTTCACCGGGGAGCTGTTTTTT
CDR3 protein: CASSHIQGFFTGELFF

clone size: NA
D gene: NA
V gene: TRBV4-2
J gene: TRBJ2-3
CDR3 DNA: TGTGCCAGCAGCCAAGATGGCCTTGGGGCGAACACAGATACGCAGTATTTT
CDR3 protein: CASSQDGLGANTDTQYF

clone size: few
D gene: TRBD2
V gene: TRBV7-9
J gene: TRBJ2-1
CDR3 DNA: TGTGCCAGCAGCGAGGGACTAGCGGATGAGCAGTTCTTC
CDR3 protein: CASSEGLADEQFF

clone size: many
D gene: NA
V gene: TRBV12-3/TRBV12-4
J gene: TRBJ2-7
CDR3 DNA: TGTGCCAGCAGTTTCGGGACACCTTCCTACGAGCAGTACTTC
CDR3 protein: CASSFGTPSYEQYF

clone size: NA
D gene: NA
V gene: TRBV2
J gene: TRBJ1-6
CDR3 DNA: TGTGCCAGCAGTGAAGCGCAGGGAATTAATTCACCCCTCCACTTT
CDR3 protein: CASSEAQGINSPLHF

clone size: many
D gene: NA
V gene: TRBV15
J gene: TRBJ2-7
CDR3 DNA: TGTGCCACCAGCCCATCTGGCGGAGCCTACGAGCAGTACTTC
CDR3 protein: CATSPSGGAYEQYF

clone size: few
D gene: NA
V gene: TRBV7-2
J gene: TRBJ1-2
CDR3 DNA: TGTGCCAGCAGCCCGGACAGTCCTCTTAACTATGGCTACACCTTC
CDR3 protein: CASSPDSPLNYGYTF

clone size: NA
D gene: TRBD2
V gene: TRBV12-3/TRBV12-4
J gene: TRBJ2-3
CDR3 DNA: TGTGCCAGCAGTTCGCCCGCTAGCGGGGTCACAGATACGCAGTATTTT
CDR3 protein: CASSSPASGVTDTQYF

clone size: few
D gene: NA
V gene: TRBV28
J gene: TRBJ2-1
CDR3 DNA: TGTGCCAGCAGTTTGGGCCAGACAGGTTACAATGAGCAGTTCTTC
CDR3 protein: CASSLGQTGYNEQFF

clone size: NA
D gene: NA
V gene: TRBV20-1
J gene: TRBJ2-7
CDR3 DNA: TGCAGCGCTCAAAAACCGGATTCCTACGAGCAGTACTTC
CDR3 protein: CSAQKPDSYEQYF

clone size: NA
D gene: NA
V gene: TRBV20-1
J gene: TRBJ1-2
CDR3 DNA: TGCAGTGCTGTCCAGACACAGGTCTATGGCTACACCTTC
CDR3 protein: CSAVQTQVYGYTF

clone size: few
D gene: NA
V gene: TRBV20-1
J gene: TRBJ1-2
CDR3 DNA: TGCAGTGCTAGAAATCGGAGGCCCTACGGCTACACCTTC
CDR3 protein: CSARNRRPYGYTF

clone size: many
D gene: NA
V gene: TRBV27
J gene: TRBJ2-3
CDR3 DNA: TGTGCCAGCAGTTTTGCCAGCACAGATACGCAGTATTTT
CDR3 protein: CASSFASTDTQYF

clone size: many
D gene: NA
V gene: TRBV15
J gene: TRBJ1-1
CDR3 DNA: TGTGCCACCAAGACAAGGAGGGACACTGAAGCTTTCTTT
CDR3 protein: CATKTRRDTEAFF

clone size: NA
D gene: NA
V gene: TRBV11-2
J gene: TRBJ1-5
CDR3 DNA: TGTGCCAGCAGCTTAGATCGAACAGACAATCAGCCCCAGCATTTT
CDR3 protein: CASSLDRTDNQPQHF

clone size: NA
D gene: TRBD1
V gene: TRBV15
J gene: TRBJ2-4
CDR3 DNA: TGTGCCACCAGCGCCGGGACAGGGATGGACAAAAACATTCAGTACTTC
CDR3 protein: CATSAGTGMDKNIQYF

clone size: once
D gene: NA
V gene: TRBV11-2
J gene: TRBJ2-7
CDR3 DNA: TGTGCCAGCAGCCCCACCCTAAAGGGGTACGAGCAGTACTTC
CDR3 protein: CASSPTLKGYEQYF

clone size: NA
D gene: NA
V gene: TRBV11-2
J gene: TRBJ2-1
CDR3 DNA: TGTGCCAGCAGAGAGCGGACGGCAGGCAATGAGCAGTTCTTC
CDR3 protein: CASRERTAGNEQFF

clone size: few
D gene: TRBD2
V gene: TRBV6-2/TRBV6-3
J gene: TRBJ2-1
CDR3 DNA: TGTGCCAGCAGTTACTCGAGGCTAGCGGGGGGCACCTACAATGAGCAGTTCTTC
CDR3 protein: CASSYSRLAGGTYNEQFF

clone size: NA
D gene: TRBD2
V gene: TRBV9
J gene: TRBJ2-7
CDR3 DNA: TGTGCCAGCAGCGTAGAGCCTAGCGGGGGCTACGAGCAGTACTTC
CDR3 protein: CASSVEPSGGYEQYF

clone size: NA
D gene: NA
V gene: TRBV10-1
J gene: TRBJ2-1
CDR3 DNA: TGCGCCAGCAGTGGCTGGGGCGATGAGCAGTTCTTC
CDR3 protein: CASSGWGDEQFF

clone size: NA
D gene: TRBD1
V gene: TRBV7-6
J gene: TRBJ2-2
CDR3 DNA: TGTGCCAGCAGCTCTAATCAGGGGGTAGGCGGGGAGCTGTTTTTT
CDR3 protein: CASSSNQGVGGELFF

clone size: few
D gene: TRBD2
V gene: TRBV24-1
J gene: TRBJ2-1
CDR3 DNA: TGTGCCACCAGTGATGAGGGACTAGCGGGGTACAATGAGCAGTTCTTC
CDR3 protein: CATSDEGLAGYNEQFF

clone size: once
D gene: NA
V gene: TRBV7-8
J gene: TRBJ1-6
CDR3 DNA: TGTGCCAGCAGCTTAGCTATCGGGCAGGGTTATTCACCCCTCCACTTT
CDR3 protein: CASSLAIGQGYSPLHF

clone size: NA
D gene: NA
V gene: TRBV7-9
J gene: TRBJ2-3
CDR3 DNA: TGTGCCAGCACCCCCCGTGGGCCAGATACGCAGTATTTT
CDR3 protein: CASTPRGPDTQYF

clone size: many
D gene: NA
V gene: TRBV12-3/TRBV12-4
J gene: TRBJ2-1
CDR3 DNA: TGTGCCAGCAGTTTTTTGAGGAATGAGCAGTTCTTC
CDR3 protein: CASSFLRNEQFF

clone size: NA
D gene: NA
V gene: TRBV9
J gene: TRBJ2-1
CDR3 DNA: TGTGCCAGCAGCGCCCACGACTGGAACTACAATGAGCAGTTCTTC
CDR3 protein: CASSAHDWNYNEQFF

clone size: few
D gene: NA
V gene: TRBV20-1
J gene: TRBJ2-4
CDR3 DNA: TGCAGTGCTAGAGACGGAGACAAAAACATTCAGTACTTC
CDR3 protein: CSARDGDKNIQYF

clone size: few
D gene: NA
V gene: TRBV20-1
J gene: TRBJ2-5
CDR3 DNA: TGCAGTGCTAGAGATCCCCTCCCAAGCACAGGGAAAGGAGAGACCCAGTACTTC
CDR3 protein: CSARDPLPSTGKGETQYF

clone size: NA
D gene: NA
V gene: TRBV5-1
J gene: TRBJ2-7
CDR3 DNA: TGCGCCAGCAGCTTGGCTTCGGGTAGGACCTACGAGCAGTACTTC
CDR3 protein: CASSLASGRTYEQYF

clone size: few
D gene: NA
V gene: TRBV12-3/TRBV12-4
J gene: TRBJ2-3
CDR3 DNA: TGTGCCAGCAGCGAAGAGGGCAGCACAGATACGCAGTATTTT
CDR3 protein: CASSEEGSTDTQYF

clone size: many
D gene: NA
V gene: TRBV4-2
J gene: TRBJ2-7
CDR3 DNA: TGTGCCAGCAGCCAAGACCGGACCCTTAACGCCTACGAGCAGTACTTC
CDR3 protein: CASSQDRTLNAYEQYF

clone size: few
D gene: NA
V gene: TRBV28
J gene: TRBJ2-1
CDR3 DNA: TGTGCCAGCAGAAGGTCTGGGGCCTCCCATGAGCAGTTCTTC
CDR3 protein: CASRRSGASHEQFF

clone size: NA
D gene: TRBD1
V gene: TRBV10-3
J gene: TRBJ2-7
CDR3 DNA: TGTGCCATCAGGACCTGGACAGGGGAGGCGGACCTCTCCTACGAGCAGTACTTC
CDR3 protein: CAIRTWTGEADLSYEQYF

clone size: many
D gene: NA
V gene: TRBV10-2
J gene: TRBJ2-3
CDR3 DNA: TGCGCCAGTAGGACGGGAGCAGATACGCAGTATTTT
CDR3 protein: CASRTGADTQYF

clone size: many
D gene: TRBD2
V gene: TRBV11-2
J gene: TRBJ2-2
CDR3 DNA: TGTGCCAGCAGCCCGGACGTAGCGGGGTTTAGGGAGCTGTTTTTT
CDR3 protein: CASSPDVAGFRELFF

clone size: few
D gene: NA
V gene: TRBV7-9
J gene: TRBJ2-5
CDR3 DNA: TGTGCCAGCAGCTTAGAGTGGGGAGAACAAGAGACCCAGTACTTC
CDR3 protein: CASSLEWGEQETQYF

clone size: NA
D gene: NA
V gene: TRBV4-2
J gene: TRBJ2-3
CDR3 DNA: TGTGCCAGCAGCCAAGTGGGAGCGGGTAGAACAGATACGCAGTATTTT
CDR3 protein: CASSQVGAGRTDTQYF

clone size: NA
D gene: TRBD2
V gene: TRBV20-1
J gene: TRBJ2-7
CDR3 DNA: TGCAGTGCTAGGGGACTAGCGGGGGACTACGAGCAGTACTTC
CDR3 protein: CSARGLAGDYEQYF

clone size: few
D gene: NA
V gene: TRBV29-1
J gene: TRBJ1-2
CDR3 DNA: TGCAGCGTTGCGGGGGCAAACTATGGCTACACCTTC
CDR3 protein: CSVAGANYGYTF